A single sample gave rise to the 23 T cell receptor beta chains below, sequenced in a study of beta chain features in type 1 diabetes. Reverse transcription of all isolated RNA meant that expressed TCRB transcripts were sequenced. Produced via immunoSEQ multiplex PCR; TCRdb's table is partial and in-frame only. The data hold just over 600,000 clones, with about a sixth observed a single time. Sequences were obtained from naive CD4+ T cells from blood. Source of these receptors: a man between 18 and 29 years old in good health.

The V and J genes are TRBV6-5 and TRBJ2-7, with D maybe TRBD2 (6 bases). V dropped 6 bases and J dropped 2 bases, with 11 bases sitting between them. The CDR3 consists of 13 residues. Germline lookup yields CDR1 MNHEY and CDR2 SVGAGI. CDR3 in DNA: TGTGCCAGCAGGCGGGGTGCTGCCTACGAGCAGTACTTC. Amino acids: CASRRGAAYEQYF.

This clone was counted only a few times. The V gene is TRBV7-2, the J gene TRBJ1-1, with D possibly matching TRBD1 (5 bases). The CDR3 sequence is 15 residues long. Germline CDR1 is SGHTA and CDR2 is FQGNSA. The V end lost 3 bases, the J end lost 1 base, and 12 bases lay between the germline ends. CDR3 bases: TGTGCCAGCAGCTTTGGGGGTCGTAAGAACACTGAAGCTTTCTTT. It encodes CASSFGGRKNTEAFF.

This clone was recorded a few times. The V and J genes are TRBV13 and TRBJ1-1, with TRBD1 matching over 10 bases. This CDR3 has 15 residues. Germline V CDR1 and CDR2: PRHDT, FYEKMQ (reference sequence). V lost 2 bases, J lost 4 bases, and 4 bases stayed unmatched. The chain's CDR3 is CASSLRTGGATEAFF. In nucleotides, the CDR3 is TGTGCCAGCAGCTTAAGGACAGGGGGGGCCACTGAAGCTTTCTTT.

The CDR3 nucleotides read TGCGCCAGCAGCTTGCAAGCGGGGAGTAAACAAGAGACCCAGTACTTC. This codes for CASSLQAGSKQETQYF. V usage is TRBV5-1 and J usage is TRBJ2-5; 7 bases agree with TRBD2. The V segment lost 1 base and the J segment 2 bases; nucleotides outside the gene matches: 8. Germline V gives CDR1 SGHRS, CDR2 YFSETQ. This CDR3 is 16 amino acids long.

This clone was counted only a few times. Other DNA sequences in the same sample also yield this CDR3. The rearrangement joins TRBV6-5 to TRBJ2-7; 7 positions agree with TRBD1. Looked up from germline, CDR1 is MNHEY and CDR2 is SVGAGI. The V segment lost 2 bases and the J segment 4 bases; nucleotides outside the gene matches: 2. The CDR3 covers 13 residues. In nucleotides, the CDR3 is TGTGCCAGCAGTTACAGGGGGCGGTACGAGCAGTACTTC. Protein sequence: CASSYRGRYEQYF.

Remarks on this clone: The sample carries other DNA sequences with the same CDR3. The chain recombines TRBV9 with TRBJ2-7, with TRBD1 matching 12 bases. Looked up from germline, CDR1 is SGDLS and CDR2 is YYNGEE. The CDR3 is made up of 15 amino acids. The V segment lost 2 bases and the J segment 7 bases; nucleotides outside the gene matches: 7. CDR3 sequence reads: CASSVEGQGAGEQYF. Here the CDR3 DNA reads TGTGCCAGCAGCGTTGAGGGACAGGGGGCCGGAGAGCAGTACTTC.

V and J are TRBV6-5 and TRBJ1-5, with D unresolved. The germline V and J ends were trimmed by 2 bases and 4 bases, with 6 bases remaining between them. Germline V gene sequence: CDR1 MNHEY, CDR2 SVGAGI. The CDR3 extends over 13 amino acids. The CDR3: CASSYTPNQPQHF. CDR3 nucleotides: TGTGCCAGCAGTTACACCCCGAATCAGCCCCAGCATTTT.

This clone came up a few times. The gene calls are TRBV7-9 and TRBJ2-7; D unclear. The CDR3 spans 12 residues. Germline loops: CDR1 SEHNR, CDR2 FQNEAQ (reference sequence). The V end was cut by 3 bases, the J end by 0 bases, with 3 bases between. The CDR3 sequence is CASSFVSYEQYF. The CDR3 DNA is TGTGCCAGCAGCTTTGTCTCCTACGAGCAGTACTTC.

The V and J genes are TRBV20-1 and TRBJ2-5; D is unresolved. The CDR3 runs 11 residues. CDR1 DFQATT and CDR2 SNEGSKA come from the germline V gene (reference sequence). The V gene lost 3 bases and the J gene lost 5 bases, with 7 bases spanning the gap. This CDR3 reads CSARLEETQYF. The CDR3, as DNA: TGCAGTGCTAGGCTCGAGGAGACCCAGTACTTC.

The chain links TRBV2 to TRBJ1-5; D unclear. Germline V gene lookup returns CDR1 SNHLY and CDR2 FYNNEI. The CDR3 loop spans 16 amino acids. V was cut by 1 base and J by 2 bases, with 12 bases left in between. The CDR3: CASSEEGGLRNQPQHF. The CDR3 nucleotides read TGTGCCAGCAGTGAAGAGGGAGGGTTACGCAATCAGCCCCAGCATTTT.

This clone was seen only a few times. V and J are TRBV5-4 and TRBJ2-3; 13 positions agree with TRBD2. J was trimmed by 3 bases and V by 0 bases; bases with no gene match: 4. There are 17 residues in the CDR3. CDR1 is SGHNT and CDR2 is YYREEE in the germline V gene (reference sequence). The CDR3 region has the DNA TGTGCCAGCAGCTTGGGACTAGCGGGGGGTGGAACAGATACGCAGTATTTT. This translates into CASSLGLAGGGTDTQYF.

V gene TRBV19 combines with J gene TRBJ2-2, with D possibly being TRBD1 (5 bases). V dropped 4 bases and J dropped 1 base, with 10 bases sitting between them. CDR1 is LNHDA and CDR2 is SQIVND in the germline V gene (reference sequence). CDR3 length: 15 residues. The CDR3 loop reads CASSSTGWNTGELFF. The CDR3 DNA sequence: TGTGCCAGTAGTAGTACAGGATGGAACACCGGGGAGCTGTTTTTT.

At least ten counts were recorded for this clone. This chain connects TRBV10-3 to TRBJ2-1, with D possibly being TRBD1 or TRBD2 (5 bases each). Trimming stripped 7 bases from V and 2 bases from J, with 15 bases between. This CDR3 has 15 residues. Looked up from germline, CDR1 is ENHRY and CDR2 is SYGVKD. In nucleotides, the CDR3 is TGTGCCATCACCAGAGGGGATGGGGCCTACAATGAGCAGTTCTTC. Translation: CAITRGDGAYNEQFF.

This clone was seen a handful of times. The rearrangement joins TRBV18 to TRBJ1-1; the match to TRBD1 covers 7 bases. V lost 3 bases, J lost 0 bases, and 4 bases stayed unmatched. This CDR3 has 15 residues. Germline V gene data show CDR1 as KGHSH and CDR2 as LQKENI. CDR3 nucleotide sequence: TGTGCCAGCTCACCGCGACAGGGAATGAACACTGAAGCTTTCTTT. Amino acids: CASSPRQGMNTEAFF.

The chain employs TRBV28 and TRBJ2-2; maybe TRBD2 (6 bases). V lost 2 bases and J lost 5, with 6 bases in between. Germline loops: CDR1 MDHEN, CDR2 SYDVKM. This CDR3 has 13 amino acids. The CDR3 protein is CASSLGGTGELFF. Here the CDR3 DNA reads TGTGCCAGCAGTTTAGGGGGGACCGGGGAGCTGTTTTTT.

The genes are TRBV5-6 and TRBJ2-7, with a possible D match to TRBD1 (6 bases). V was trimmed by 2 bases and J by 1 base, leaving 16 bases between them. This CDR3 has 16 residues. Germline-derived CDR1 and CDR2 are SGHDT and YYEEEE. The CDR3 sequence is CASSFSLQGPSYEQYF. The CDR3 nucleotides read TGTGCCAGCAGCTTTTCCCTCCAGGGGCCATCCTACGAGCAGTACTTC.

This chain joins TRBV18 and TRBJ2-7; D is unresolved. Germline CDR1 reads KGHSH; CDR2 reads LQKENI. Trimming took 6 bases from V and 3 from J, leaving 12 bases between them. CDR3 length equals 13 residues. CDR3 protein: CASSPALGYEQYF. The CDR3 DNA follows: TGTGCCAGCTCCCCTGCCTTGGGCTACGAGCAGTACTTC.

V and J are TRBV19 and TRBJ2-2; D is ambiguous. V was trimmed by 2 bases and J by 0 bases, leaving 7 bases between them. This CDR3 region has 15 residues. Germline CDR1 LNHDA, CDR2 SQIVND (reference sequence). CDR3 coding DNA: TGTGCCAGTAGTATAAGGTCTCCGAACACCGGGGAGCTGTTTTTT. This gives the protein CASSIRSPNTGELFF.

This clone was seen only a few times. The gene calls are TRBV7-9 and TRBJ2-1, with D possibly called TRBD1 or TRBD2 (5 bases each). The germline V gene encodes CDR1 SEHNR and CDR2 FQNEAQ (reference sequence). This CDR3 has 15 residues. V lost 4 bases and J 5 bases, leaving 15 bases between the germline ends. Here the CDR3 DNA reads TGTGCCAGCAGCTATCCGGGACGTAGGAACAATGAGCAGTTCTTC. It yields the protein CASSYPGRRNNEQFF.

The chain links TRBV10-3 to TRBJ2-7; the match to TRBD1 covers 9 bases. This CDR3 contains 12 residues. The ends lost 4 bases at V and 7 bases at J; junction bases unmatched: 2. CDR1 and CDR2 from the germline V gene are ENHRY and SYGVKD. This CDR3 reads CAISGQGGEQYF. DNA for the CDR3: TGTGCCATCAGTGGACAGGGGGGAGAGCAGTACTTC.

This clone was observed a handful of times. The chain has TRBV4-3 and TRBJ1-2; D possibly corresponds to TRBD1 (5 bases). This CDR3 comprises 15 residues. Trimming removed 0 bases at V and 0 bases at J, with 8 bases between. Germline loops: CDR1 LGHNA, CDR2 YSLEER. As DNA, the CDR3 is TGCGCCAGCAGCCAAGACCGACAGACTAACTATGGCTACACCTTC. Its translation: CASSQDRQTNYGYTF.

The chain has TRBV2 and TRBJ1-5, with 7 bases aligning to TRBD1. The CDR3 loop spans 14 amino acids. CDR1 and CDR2 (germline): SNHLY, FYNNEI. Trimming at V came to 7 bases and at J to 6 bases, leaving 9 bases not matched to a gene. The CDR3 DNA sequence: TGTGCCAGCAAAGAGGGGGCGAGGGGTCAGCCCCAGCATTTT. It is translated as CASKEGARGQPQHF.

This clone was observed a few times. This CDR3 is CASRRVWVANTGELFF. The CDR3 DNA reads TGTGCCAGTAGGAGGGTATGGGTAGCGAACACCGGGGAGCTGTTTTTT. The rearrangement links TRBV19 to TRBJ2-2, with a possible D match to TRBD2 (5 bases). There are 16 residues in the CDR3. Germline V gene data show CDR1 as LNHDA and CDR2 as SQIVND (reference sequence). The ends were cut back, 6 bases at V and 0 bases at J, with 14 bases in the middle.